This entry features one TCR beta chain sequence. A much larger clonotype is one base distant, so this may be a read error. The germline CDR1 and CDR2 sequences are KGHDR and SFDVKD. V dropped 5 bases and J dropped 6 bases, with 9 bases sitting between them. The CDR3 is 13 amino acids. Researchers took RNA transcripts and amplified TCR beta CDR3 regions from them. Investigators did first-round RT-PCR with HTBI primers, then second-round multiplex PCR. TCRdb reanalysed the multiplex PCR reads using MiXCR and keeps one entry per CDR3 protein. The repertoire includes 740,000 or so distinct CDR3 sequences, roughly two fifths of them detected once, and 44% sits in the top ten. The data belong to a study of Graves' ophthalmopathy and Graves' hyperthyroidism.

This chain connects TRBV24-1 to TRBJ2-2; D ambiguous. The specimen sequenced was peripheral blood. This TCR derives from an adult man with Graves' ophthalmopathy. The CDR3 is CATSASSPGELFF. CDR3 in DNA: TGTGCCACCAGTGCATCCAGTCCCGGGGAGCTGTTTTTT.